The T cell receptor (beta chain) under discussion was sequenced for a study of cytomegalovirus exposure and HLA in healthy donors. The primer mix had 60 Vbeta and 13 Jbeta primers. Using immunoSEQ multiplex PCR, the repertoire was profiled, and TCRdb retains in-frame clones only, with some absent. The data contain under 150,000 clones, 67% of them singletons. The V gene's germline CDR1 is SGHRS and CDR2 YFSETQ. J was trimmed by 8 bases and V by 2 bases; bases with no gene match: 8. The CDR3 sequence is 15 residues long. Study observations and caveats: V segments that were indistinguishable, TRBV6-2 and TRBV6-3 among them, were omitted from analysis. Listed as cytomegalovirus-associated were 164 TCR beta chains. Analyzed later, association rates of TCRs varied across HLA loci, with DRB1 most and HLA-C fewest.

The sample holds one count of this clone. What it binds is not known. The sequence was obtained from a man younger than 30 in good health and CMV-seropositive. Sequenced: PBMCs. The chain employs TRBV5-1 and TRBJ1-4, with 8 bases that match TRBD1. CDR3 DNA: TGCGCCAGCAGCTTCGACAGGGGTTTAGGAGAAAAACTGTTTTTT. This sequence encodes CASSFDRGLGEKLFF.